The source of this T cell receptor (beta chain) is a study of metastatic and nonmetastatic thyroid tumors (TCRdb year 2020). With regard to the full study: For patients with malignant and with benign thyroid disease, the researchers compared repertoires between peripheral blood samples and tumor or nodule tissue samples. Overall results and qualifications from the work: In both blood and tumor samples, TCR beta diversity was reported to be significantly higher in malignant tumors than in benign nodules.

No treatment had been received by any patient before thyroid surgery. The study retrospectively analysed patient clinical samples collected from about 2012 to 2019 using T-cell receptor beta sequencing. Including cysteine and phenylalanine, the CDR3 has 14 amino acids. The read is trimmed to its CDR3 DNA, 42 bases read in frame from base 1. CDR1 MNHEY and CDR2 SVGEGT were looked up in the germline V gene. Clipping removes 6 bases from V and 2 bases from J, with 5 as the unmatched junction base count. This clone was seen a handful of times. Its recognized antigen is unknown. Qualities for individual bases were not recorded, and no much larger clone is one base off. Libraries were made using PCR. These reads were obtained on an Illumina HiSeq 4000. The TCR beta-chain CDR3 region of each patient was profiled by high-throughput sequencing. The study's own analysis went as follows. Drawing on CDR3 differences between clinicopathological groups, the researchers built a classifier meant to tell apart patients with distant-metastatic papillary thyroid cancer. The Shannon index was used to measure repertoire diversity, and the Morisita-Horn index was used to measure how similar tumor and blood repertoires were. TCRdb reprocessing: public reads trimmed at Q25 with fastp, clones called with MiXCR, in-frame beta chains kept. These V and J calls rely on TCRdb rather than the paper's analysis. This sample comprises about 16,000 clones, under 30% of them detected only once. 15% of the sample lies in the top ten.

The chain employs TRBV6-2 or TRBV6-3 and TRBJ2-5; 8 bases in the middle match TRBD1. The receptor was derived from a female donor with papillary thyroid cancer or a benign thyroid nodule (not recorded which). Some clones in this sample may be carry-over from other donors' samples. What was sequenced was adjacent normal tissue. This receptor carries the CDR3 CASSGTGGQETQYF. The nucleotide sequence reads TGTGCCAGCAGCGGGACAGGAGGGCAAGAGACCCAGTACTTC.